This TCR beta chain was identified in a study of human T cells and chemical hapten exposure. In the study overall: A roughly 2 cm by roughly 2 cm inner upper arm patch received 2% DPC for sensitization. TCR yield per sample varied, mainly due to pooled library volumes. Study-level results: Counts of TCRs expanded at PT1 correlated positively with patch test score.

TCRdb fed the RACE reads into MiXCR, producing one record per CDR3 protein. The sample holds under 130,000 distinct CDR3 sequences, approximately 9.9% seen once. Trimming pared 3 bases from V and 4 bases from J, leaving 15 bases between. CDR3 length: 15 residues. In germline, CDR1 is SGHAT, CDR2 FQNNGV. Time point specified: patch test 1, 2 weeks after DPC sensitization. Treatment of the sample: therapeutic diphenylcyclopropenone sensitization with weekly scalp DPC. The authors' total RNA extraction used unfractionated whole blood. With regard to this clonotype: Its antigen is not identified.

The V and J genes are TRBV11-2 and TRBJ1-1; unclear D gene. Sequences were derived from whole blood, sampled in connection with sensitization to the hapten diphenylcyclopropenone (DPC). The receptor was isolated from a woman in her 40s with alopecia areata. Some clones in this sample may be carry-over from other donors' samples. The CDR3 DNA is TGTGCCAGCAGCTTCAACCGGGCTATGGGCACTGAAGCTTTCTTT. Protein: CASSFNRAMGTEAFF.